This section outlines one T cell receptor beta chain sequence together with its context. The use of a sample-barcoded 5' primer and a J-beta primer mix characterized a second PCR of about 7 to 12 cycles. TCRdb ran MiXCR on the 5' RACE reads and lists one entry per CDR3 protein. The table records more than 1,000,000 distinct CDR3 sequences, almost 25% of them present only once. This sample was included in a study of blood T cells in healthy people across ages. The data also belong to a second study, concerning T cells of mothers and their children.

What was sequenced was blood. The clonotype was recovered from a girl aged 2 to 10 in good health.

This CDR3 reads CSVDPQGGSYNEQFF. The CDR3 nucleotides are TGCAGCGTCGACCCACAGGGGGGCTCCTACAATGAGCAGTTCTTC. The chain couples TRBV29-1 to TRBJ2-1, with 8 bases matching TRBD1. CDR1 is SQVTM, CDR2 ANQGSEA, per germline. The V segment lost 6 bases and the J segment 0 bases; nucleotides outside the gene matches: 7. This CDR3 has 15 residues.